This T cell receptor (beta chain) was documented in a study of pediatric ulcerative colitis. General study results and limits: Repertoires came from total lymphocyte DNA, not specific subsets. In rectum, acute severe colitis had expanded clones and less diversity.

J gave up 8 bases and V 3 bases, and 6 bases lay outside the gene matches. This CDR3 contains 13 residues. As concerns this clone: Its specificity is not known.

At colonoscopy, a blood sample was also collected. The survey-level immunoSEQ assay was used. Sequencing was performed with immunoSEQ multiplex PCR; in TCRdb, only in-frame clones are kept and a portion is missing. The data show roughly 54,000 clones, around 87% seen once. The sequence came from a boy younger than 18 who was a control in a study of pediatric ulcerative colitis. The chain joins TRBV23-1 to TRBJ1-2; 7 positions agree with TRBD1. TRBV23-1 is flagged as an ORF with uncertain function. Material: blood. CDR3 protein: CASSQDRFGGYTF. The CDR3 bases are TGCGCCAGCAGTCAGGACAGGTTTGGAGGCTACACCTTC.